Following are 3 T cell receptor beta chains from one sample sequenced in a study of blood T cells in healthy people across ages. Alongside a J-beta primer mix, a sample-barcoded 5' primer served in a second PCR lasting roughly 7 to 11 cycles. From the 5' RACE reads, TCRdb called clonotypes with MiXCR, one entry per CDR3 protein. The sample shows under 2,000,000 distinct CDR3 sequences, about 50% of them seen only once. The sample taken for sequencing was blood. The receptors stem from a woman aged 40-49 years in good health.

Comments on this clonotype: Relative to the germline gene, one junction end is altered; a read error may explain this. The CDR3 is CASSAGQPNTEAFF. The CDR3 region has the DNA TGTGCCAGCAGCGCGGGACAGCCGAACACTGAAGCTTTCTTT. The chain couples TRBV5-1 to TRBJ1-1; 7 nucleotides agree with TRBD1. The germline gives CDR1 SGHRS, CDR2 YFSETQ. The CDR3 extends over 14 amino acids.

This clonotype was recorded once. V and J are TRBV7-2 and TRBJ2-7; perhaps TRBD1 as D (6 bases). Germline V CDR1 and CDR2: SGHTA, FQGNSA. CDR3 size: 14 residues. V was clipped by 3 bases and J by 5 bases, with 14 bases between them. The CDR3 reads CASSFAGVRHEQYF. As DNA, the CDR3 is TGTGCCAGCAGCTTCGCAGGGGTGCGTCACGAGCAGTACTTC.

Remarks on this clonotype: The germline gene is not matched at one end of the junction; a read error may be the cause. V gene TRBV20-1 combines with J gene TRBJ2-5; no firm D call. This CDR3 is built from 11 residues. Germline V CDR1 and CDR2: DFQATT, SNEGSKA (reference sequence). The CDR3: CGARVRVEQYF. The CDR3 DNA reads as TGCGGTGCTAGAGTCCGAGTGGAGCAGTACTTC.